A selection of T cell receptor beta chains follows, all from one sample in a study of beta chain features in type 1 diabetes. TCRdb's copy holds only in-frame clones and misses some; the assay was immunoSEQ multiplex PCR. The table records around 300,000 clones, more than 9.5% of them present only once. Sequencing was carried out using naive CD4+ T cells from blood. The receptors were gathered from a young woman in good health. Each CDR3 is given without its conserved first and last residue. The order of the fields is CDR3 protein, J gene, V gene.

ASSTSVGIQETQY	TRBJ2-5	TRBV6-5
ASSLEAGEQY	TRBJ2-7	TRBV5-1
ASSQDGSGRVYEQY	TRBJ2-7	TRBV4-3
ASSLSPGDTSQETQY	TRBJ2-5	TRBV28
SVEEPFVTGGKNYEQY	TRBJ2-7	TRBV29-1
AWHDGLMNTEAF	TRBJ1-1	TRBV30
ASSKRDFSNQPQH	TRBJ1-5	TRBV19
ASSLGRRTGELF	TRBJ2-2	TRBV4-3
ASSFRQANTIY	TRBJ1-3	TRBV28
ASSVRDNQPQH	TRBJ1-5	TRBV9
ASSPEGTATNEKLF	TRBJ1-4	TRBV5-6
ASSFGREYGYT	TRBJ1-2	TRBV27
SVTGQMNTEAF	TRBJ1-1	TRBV29-1
ASSLGQGLEQY	TRBJ2-7	TRBV5-1
ASSYSGSRSTDTQY	TRBJ2-3	TRBV6-5
ASSFTGGGFTDTQY	TRBJ2-3	TRBV28
AWRGQAGNTIY	TRBJ1-3	TRBV30
ASSLSVGEQPQH	TRBJ1-5	TRBV5-6
ASSLGEGTEAF	TRBJ1-1	TRBV27
ASSLNRGEKLF	TRBJ1-4	TRBV7-3
ASRPSLKGDDEQF	TRBJ2-1	TRBV5-4
ASSLDRNTGELF	TRBJ2-2	TRBV11-2